This TCR beta chain was profiled in a study of T-cell memory formation after mild COVID-19. Each CDR3 protein is one row after TCRdb ran MiXCR on the 5' RACE reads. Of about 16,000 distinct CDR3 sequences listed, 20% to 25% are singletons. Source material: PBMCs or a T cell subset sorted from them (not recorded which). The receptor was derived from a man younger than 35 who had mild COVID-19 (a few samples of this study predate the infection). Cell type and time point are not known.

The CDR3 coding sequence is TGTGCCAGCAGCTTGGTCGAGGGGAGCACAGATACGCAGTATTTT. Translation: CASSLVEGSTDTQYF. This rearrangement joins TRBV5-6 to TRBJ2-3; D may match TRBD1 or TRBD2 (5 bases each). CDR1 and CDR2 from the germline V gene are SGHDT and YYEEEE. This CDR3 has 15 residues. Between the trimmed V and J ends, which lost 0 bases and 0 bases, there was a span of 8 bases.